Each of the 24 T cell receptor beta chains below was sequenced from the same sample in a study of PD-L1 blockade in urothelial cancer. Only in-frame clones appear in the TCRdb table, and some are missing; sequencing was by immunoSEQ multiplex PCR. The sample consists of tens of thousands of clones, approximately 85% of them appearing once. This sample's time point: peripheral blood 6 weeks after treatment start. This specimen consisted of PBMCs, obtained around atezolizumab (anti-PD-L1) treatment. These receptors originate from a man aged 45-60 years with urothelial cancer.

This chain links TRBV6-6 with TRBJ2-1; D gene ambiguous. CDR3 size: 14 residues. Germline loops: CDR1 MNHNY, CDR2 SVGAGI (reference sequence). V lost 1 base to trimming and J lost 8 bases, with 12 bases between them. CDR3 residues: CASSYYSGIDEQFF. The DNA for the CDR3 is TGTGCCAGCAGTTACTATTCAGGAATTGATGAGCAGTTCTTC.

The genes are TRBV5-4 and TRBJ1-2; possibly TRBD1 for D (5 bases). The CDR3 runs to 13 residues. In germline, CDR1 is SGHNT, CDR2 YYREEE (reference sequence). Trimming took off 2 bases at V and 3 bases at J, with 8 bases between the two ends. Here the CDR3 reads CASSFQTDYGYTF. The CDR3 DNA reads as TGTGCCAGCAGCTTCCAGACAGACTATGGCTACACCTTC.

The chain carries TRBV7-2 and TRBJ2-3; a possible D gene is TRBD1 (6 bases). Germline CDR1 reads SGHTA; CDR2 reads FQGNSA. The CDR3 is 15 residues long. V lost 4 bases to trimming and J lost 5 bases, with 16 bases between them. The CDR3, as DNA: TGTGCCAGCAGCTCACAGACAGGCCGAGGAGATACGCAGTATTTT. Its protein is CASSSQTGRGDTQYF.

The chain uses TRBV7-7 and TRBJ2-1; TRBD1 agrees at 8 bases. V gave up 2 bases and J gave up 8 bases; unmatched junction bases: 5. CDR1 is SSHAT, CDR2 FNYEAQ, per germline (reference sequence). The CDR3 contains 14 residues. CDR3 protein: CASSLKDREDEQFF. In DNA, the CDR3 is TGTGCCAGCAGCTTAAAGGACAGGGAGGATGAGCAGTTCTTC. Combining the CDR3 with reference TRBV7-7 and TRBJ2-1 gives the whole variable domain GAGVSQSPRYKVTKRGQDVTLRCDPISSHATLYWYQQALGQGPEFLTYFNYEAQPDKSGLPSDRFSAERPEGSISTLTIQRTEQRDSAMYRCASSLKDREDEQFFGPGTRLTVL.

As DNA, the CDR3 is TGTGCCTGGAGTGTAGCGAGGAACACCGGGGAGCTGTTTTTT. Translation: CAWSVARNTGELFF. The V call is TRBV30, the J call TRBJ2-2, with D unclear. Trimming cost V 0 bases and J 1 base, with 6 bases left between them. From germline, CDR1 is GTSNPN and CDR2 SVGIG (reference sequence). This CDR3 spans 14 amino acids.

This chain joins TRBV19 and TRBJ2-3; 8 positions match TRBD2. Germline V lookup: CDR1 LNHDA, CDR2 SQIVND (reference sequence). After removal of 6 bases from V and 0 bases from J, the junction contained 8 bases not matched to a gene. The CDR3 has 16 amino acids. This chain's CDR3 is CASRSGSSSSTDTQYF. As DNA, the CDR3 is TGTGCCAGTAGAAGCGGGAGCAGTTCTAGCACAGATACGCAGTATTTT.

In nucleotides, the CDR3 is TGCGCCAGCAGCCAAGAAAATATGGGGGAGGTAAAAGAGACCCAGTACTTC. Its protein product is CASSQENMGEVKETQYF. The chain is built from TRBV4-1 and TRBJ2-5; D is possibly TRBD2 (6 bases). The CDR3 consists of 17 residues. Germline V gene lookup returns CDR1 MGHRA and CDR2 YSYEKL. V was pared by 0 bases and J by 3 bases, with 17 bases between.

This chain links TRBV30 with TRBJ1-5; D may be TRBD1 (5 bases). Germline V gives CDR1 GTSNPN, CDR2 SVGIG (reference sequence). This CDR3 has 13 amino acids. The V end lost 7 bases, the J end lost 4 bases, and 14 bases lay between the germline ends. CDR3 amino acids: CASESGPNQPQHF. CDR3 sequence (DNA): TGTGCCTCCGAGTCAGGGCCGAATCAGCCCCAGCATTTT.

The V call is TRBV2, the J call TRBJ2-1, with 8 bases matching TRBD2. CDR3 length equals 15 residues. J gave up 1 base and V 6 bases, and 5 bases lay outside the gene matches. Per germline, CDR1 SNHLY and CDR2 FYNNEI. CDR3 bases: TGTGCCAGCAGGGCGGGGACTAGATCCTACAATGAGCAGTTCTTC. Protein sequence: CASRAGTRSYNEQFF.

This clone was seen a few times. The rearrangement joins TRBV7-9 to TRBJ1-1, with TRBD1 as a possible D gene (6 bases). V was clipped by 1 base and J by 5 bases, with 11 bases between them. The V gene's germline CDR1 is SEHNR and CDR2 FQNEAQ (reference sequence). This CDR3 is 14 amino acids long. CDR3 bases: TGTGCCAGCAGCTTAGTCGGCAGGGGAACTGAAGCTTTCTTT. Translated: CASSLVGRGTEAFF.

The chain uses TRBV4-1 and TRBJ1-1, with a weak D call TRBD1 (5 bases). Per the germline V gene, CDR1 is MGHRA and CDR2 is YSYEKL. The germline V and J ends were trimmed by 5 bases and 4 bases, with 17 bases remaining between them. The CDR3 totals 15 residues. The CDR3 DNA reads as TGCGCCAGCAGCGCAAACTTAGTGGGGGGCACTGAAGCTTTCTTT. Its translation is CASSANLVGGTEAFF.

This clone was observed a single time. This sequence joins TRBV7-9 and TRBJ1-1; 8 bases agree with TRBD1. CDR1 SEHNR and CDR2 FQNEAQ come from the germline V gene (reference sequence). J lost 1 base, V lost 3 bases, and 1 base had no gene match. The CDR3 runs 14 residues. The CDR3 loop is CASSFGTGNTEAFF. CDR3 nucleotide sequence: TGTGCCAGCAGCTTCGGGACAGGGAACACTGAAGCTTTCTTT.

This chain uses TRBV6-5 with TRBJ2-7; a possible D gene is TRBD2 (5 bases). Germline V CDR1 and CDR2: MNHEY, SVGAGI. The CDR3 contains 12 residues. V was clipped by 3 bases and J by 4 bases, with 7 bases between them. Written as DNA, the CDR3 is TGTGCCAGCAGTTATCGAGGGTACGAGCAGTACTTC. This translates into CASSYRGYEQYF.

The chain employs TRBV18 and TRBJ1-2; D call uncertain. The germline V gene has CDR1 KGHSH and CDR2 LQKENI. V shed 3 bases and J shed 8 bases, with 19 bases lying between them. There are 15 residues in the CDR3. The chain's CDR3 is CASSPRAQAKEGYTF. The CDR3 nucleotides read TGTGCCAGCTCACCGCGGGCCCAGGCAAAGGAGGGCTACACCTTC.

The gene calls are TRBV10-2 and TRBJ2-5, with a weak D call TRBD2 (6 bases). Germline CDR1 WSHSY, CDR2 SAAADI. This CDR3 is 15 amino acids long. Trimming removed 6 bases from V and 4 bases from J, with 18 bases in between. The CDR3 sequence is CASSPTSMGSETQYF. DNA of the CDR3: TGCGCCAGCAGCCCTACTAGCATGGGGTCAGAGACCCAGTACTTC.

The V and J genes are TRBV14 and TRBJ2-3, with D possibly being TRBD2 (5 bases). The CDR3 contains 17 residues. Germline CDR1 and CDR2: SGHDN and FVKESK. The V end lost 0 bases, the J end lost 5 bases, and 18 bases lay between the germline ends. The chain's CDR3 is CASSQDFPGLRRDTQYF. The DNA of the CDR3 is TGTGCCAGCAGCCAAGATTTTCCAGGACTCCGGAGAGATACGCAGTATTTT.

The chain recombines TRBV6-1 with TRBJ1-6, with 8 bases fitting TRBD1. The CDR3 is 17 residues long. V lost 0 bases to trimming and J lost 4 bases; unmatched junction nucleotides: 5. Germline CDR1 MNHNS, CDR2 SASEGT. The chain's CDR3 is CASSEAARQGYNSPLHF. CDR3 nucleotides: TGTGCCAGCAGTGAAGCGGCACGACAGGGGTATAATTCACCCCTCCACTTT.

DNA for the CDR3: TGTGCCAGCAGCGTACCCCCGGTGGATACGCAGTATTTT. Residues: CASSVPPVDTQYF. The chain links TRBV9 to TRBJ2-3; D not certain. The CDR3 runs to 13 residues. The germline V gene encodes CDR1 SGDLS and CDR2 YYNGEE. With 1 base removed from V and 6 bases from J, the gap between germline ends came to 9 bases.

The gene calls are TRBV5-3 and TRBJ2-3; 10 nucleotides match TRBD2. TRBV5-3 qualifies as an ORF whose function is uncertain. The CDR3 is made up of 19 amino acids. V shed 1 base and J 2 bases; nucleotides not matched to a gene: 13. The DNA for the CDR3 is TGTGCCAGAAGCTTGTTATTGACTACTAGCGGGGAGGTCACAGATACGCAGTATTTT. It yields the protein CARSLLLTTSGEVTDTQYF.

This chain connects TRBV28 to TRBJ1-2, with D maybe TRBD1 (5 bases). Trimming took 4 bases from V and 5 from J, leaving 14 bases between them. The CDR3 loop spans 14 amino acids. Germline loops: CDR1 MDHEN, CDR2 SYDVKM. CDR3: CASSSQRAGYGYTF. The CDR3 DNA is TGTGCCAGCAGTTCCCAGAGAGCAGGGTATGGCTACACCTTC.

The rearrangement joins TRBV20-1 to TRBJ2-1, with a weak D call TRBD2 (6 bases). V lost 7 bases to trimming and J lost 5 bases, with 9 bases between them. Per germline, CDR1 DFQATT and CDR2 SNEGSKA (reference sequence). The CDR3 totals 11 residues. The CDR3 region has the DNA TGCAGTGGGGGGACTCACAATGAGCAGTTCTTC. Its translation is CSGGTHNEQFF.

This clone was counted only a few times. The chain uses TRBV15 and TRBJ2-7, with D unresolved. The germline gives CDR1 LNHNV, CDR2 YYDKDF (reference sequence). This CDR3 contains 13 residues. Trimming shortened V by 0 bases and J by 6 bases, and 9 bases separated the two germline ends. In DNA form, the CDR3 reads TGTGCCACCAGCAGAGATATCGGTGGCGAGCAGTACTTC. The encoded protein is CATSRDIGGEQYF.

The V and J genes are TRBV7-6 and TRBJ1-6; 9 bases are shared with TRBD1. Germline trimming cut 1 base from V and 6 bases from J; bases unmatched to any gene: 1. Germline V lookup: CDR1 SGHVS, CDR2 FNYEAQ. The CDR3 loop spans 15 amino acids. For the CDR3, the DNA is TGTGCCAGCAGCTTAGGGACAGGGGTTAATTCACCCCTCCACTTT. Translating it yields CASSLGTGVNSPLHF.

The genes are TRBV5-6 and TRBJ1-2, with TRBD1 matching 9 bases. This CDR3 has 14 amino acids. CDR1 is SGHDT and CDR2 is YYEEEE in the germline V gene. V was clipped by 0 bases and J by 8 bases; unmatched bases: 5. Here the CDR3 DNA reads TGTGCCAGCAGCTTGGTGACAGGGGGTAAAGGCTACACCTTC. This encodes CASSLVTGGKGYTF.